Included here is one T cell receptor beta chain sequence, with context. The antigen is unknown. This record belongs to a study of radiotherapy plus CTLA-4 blockade in lung cancer. Whole-study context: Objective responses were recorded in about 18% of patients, with disease control recorded in 25% to 35%. Overall study findings and caveats: Clones of tumor-derived TCRs expanded in blood after radiotherapy plus ipilimumab.

The protocol was immunoSEQ multiplex PCR, while the TCRdb copy is restricted to in-frame clones and leaves out a portion. The data contain about 77,000 clones, less than 85% of them singletons. Germline V gives CDR1 MNHEY, CDR2 SVGAGI. Trimming stripped 2 bases from V and 1 base from J, with 7 bases between. This CDR3 contains 14 residues. The study treated chemo-refractory metastatic non-small-cell lung cancer patients with focal radiation plus ipilimumab CTLA-4 blockade. This material consisted of peripheral blood, taken from a patient treated with radiotherapy plus ipilimumab. V usage is TRBV6-5 and J usage is TRBJ2-3, with D unclear. The origin of this receptor is a human donor with non-small cell lung cancer whose response to radiotherapy plus ipilimumab could not be evaluated. The CDR3 DNA reads TGTGCCAGCAGTTACGGCCTTGGCACAGATACGCAGTATTTT. It is translated as CASSYGLGTDTQYF.